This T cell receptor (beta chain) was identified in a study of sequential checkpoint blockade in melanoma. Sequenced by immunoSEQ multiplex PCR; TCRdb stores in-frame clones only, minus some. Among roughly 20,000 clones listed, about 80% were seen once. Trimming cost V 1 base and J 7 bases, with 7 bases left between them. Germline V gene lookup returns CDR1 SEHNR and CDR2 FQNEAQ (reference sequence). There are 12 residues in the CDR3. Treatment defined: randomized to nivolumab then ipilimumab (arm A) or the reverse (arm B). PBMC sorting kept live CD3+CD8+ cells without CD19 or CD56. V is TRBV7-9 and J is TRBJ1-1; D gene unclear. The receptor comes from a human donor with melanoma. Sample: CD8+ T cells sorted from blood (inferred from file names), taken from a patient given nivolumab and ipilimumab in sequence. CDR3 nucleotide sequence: TGTGCCAGCAGCTTAGGCGCTGATGAAGCTTTCTTT. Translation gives CASSLGADEAFF. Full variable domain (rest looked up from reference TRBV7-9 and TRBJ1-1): DTGVSQNPRHKITKRGQNVTFRCDPISEHNRLYWYRQTLGQGPEFLTYFQNEAQLEKSRLLSDRFSAERPKGSFSTLEIQRTEQGDSAMYLCASSLGADEAFFGQGTRLTVV.